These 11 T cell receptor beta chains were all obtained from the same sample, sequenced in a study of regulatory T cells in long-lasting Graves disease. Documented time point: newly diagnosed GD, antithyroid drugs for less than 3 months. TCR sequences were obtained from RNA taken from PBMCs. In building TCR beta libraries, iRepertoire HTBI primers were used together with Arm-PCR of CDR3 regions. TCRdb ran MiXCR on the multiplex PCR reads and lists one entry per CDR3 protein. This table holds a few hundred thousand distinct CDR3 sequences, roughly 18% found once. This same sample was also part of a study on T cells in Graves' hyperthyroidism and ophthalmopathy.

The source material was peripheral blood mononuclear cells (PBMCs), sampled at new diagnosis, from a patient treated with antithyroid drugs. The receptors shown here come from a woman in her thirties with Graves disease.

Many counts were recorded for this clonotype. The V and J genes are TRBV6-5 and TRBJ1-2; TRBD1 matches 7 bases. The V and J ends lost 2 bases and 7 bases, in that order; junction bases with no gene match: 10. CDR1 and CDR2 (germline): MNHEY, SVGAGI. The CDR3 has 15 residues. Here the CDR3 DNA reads TGTGCCAGCAGTTACCGAAGCACAGGGGTCGGTGGCTACACCTTC. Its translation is CASSYRSTGVGGYTF.

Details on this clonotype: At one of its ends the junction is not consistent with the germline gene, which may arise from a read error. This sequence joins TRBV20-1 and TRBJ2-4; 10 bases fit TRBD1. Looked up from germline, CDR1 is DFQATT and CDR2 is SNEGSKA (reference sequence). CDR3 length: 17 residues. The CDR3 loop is CSASYTLTGTGVYERFF. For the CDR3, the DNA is TGCAGTGCTAGCTATACACTAACCGGGACAGGGGTTTACGAGCGGTTCTTC.

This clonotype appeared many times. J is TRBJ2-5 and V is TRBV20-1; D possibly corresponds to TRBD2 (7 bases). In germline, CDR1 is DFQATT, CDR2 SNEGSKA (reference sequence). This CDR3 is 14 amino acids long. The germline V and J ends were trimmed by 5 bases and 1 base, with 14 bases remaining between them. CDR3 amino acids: CSARGDTPQETQYF. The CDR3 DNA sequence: TGCAGTGCTCGGGGGGACACCCCCCAAGAGACCCAGTACTTC.

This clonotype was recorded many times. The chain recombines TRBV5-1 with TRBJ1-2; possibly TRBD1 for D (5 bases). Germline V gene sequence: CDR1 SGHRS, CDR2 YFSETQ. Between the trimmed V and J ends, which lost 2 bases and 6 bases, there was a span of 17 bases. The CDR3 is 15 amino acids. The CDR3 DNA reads TGCGCCAGCAGCTTAAGAACAGGACCCGAGAATGGCTACACCTTC. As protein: CASSLRTGPENGYTF.

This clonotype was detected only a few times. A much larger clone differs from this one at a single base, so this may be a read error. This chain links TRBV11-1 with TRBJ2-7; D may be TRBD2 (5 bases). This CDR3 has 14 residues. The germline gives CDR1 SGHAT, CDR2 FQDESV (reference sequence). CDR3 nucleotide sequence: TGTGCCAGCAGCTTAGCGGCGGACTCCTACGAGCGGTACTTC. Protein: CASSLAADSYERYF.

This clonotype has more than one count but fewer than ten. As DNA, the CDR3 is TGTGCCAGCAGTGACAGGGGGGAAGAGACCCAGTACTTC. Translated: CASSDRGEETQYF. The V gene is TRBV12-3 or TRBV12-4, the J gene TRBJ2-5, with TRBD1 matching over 9 bases. This CDR3 spans 13 amino acids. After removal of 5 bases from V and 3 bases from J, the junction contained 1 base not matched to a gene.

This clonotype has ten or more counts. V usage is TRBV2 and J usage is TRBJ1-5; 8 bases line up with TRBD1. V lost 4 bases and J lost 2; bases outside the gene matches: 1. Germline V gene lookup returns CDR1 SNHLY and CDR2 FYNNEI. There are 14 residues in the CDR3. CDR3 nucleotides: TGTGCCAGCAGTGCGGACAGGGGCAATCAGCCCCAGCATTTT. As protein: CASSADRGNQPQHF.

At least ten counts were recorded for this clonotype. CDR3 nucleotides: TGTGCCAGCAGTTTATCGCTTTTGAGTTTTGAGCAGTTCTTC. Translating gives CASSLSLLSFEQFF. The chain carries TRBV27 and TRBJ2-1; D unresolved. This CDR3 has 14 residues. CDR1 is MNHEY and CDR2 is SMNVEV in the germline V gene (reference sequence). The germline V and J ends were trimmed by 0 bases and 9 bases, with 12 bases remaining between them.

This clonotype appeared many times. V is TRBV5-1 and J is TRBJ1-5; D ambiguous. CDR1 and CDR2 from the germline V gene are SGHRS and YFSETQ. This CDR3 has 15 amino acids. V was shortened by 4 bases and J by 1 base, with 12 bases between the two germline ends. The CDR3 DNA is TGCGCCAGCAGCGAGGTTGCCGGGAGCAATCAGCCCCAGCATTTT. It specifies CASSEVAGSNQPQHF.

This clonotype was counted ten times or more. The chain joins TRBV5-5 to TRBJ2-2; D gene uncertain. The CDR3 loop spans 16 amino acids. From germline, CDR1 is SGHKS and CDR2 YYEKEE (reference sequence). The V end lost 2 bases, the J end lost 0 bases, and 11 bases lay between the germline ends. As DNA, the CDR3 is TGTGCCAGCAGCTTCGGACCCGGCCCGAACACCGGGGAGCTGTTTTTT. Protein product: CASSFGPGPNTGELFF. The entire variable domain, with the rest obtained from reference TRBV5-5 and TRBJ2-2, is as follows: DAGVTQSPTHLIKTRGQQVTLRCSPISGHKSVSWYQQVLGQGPQFIFQYYEKEERGRGNFPDRFSARQFPNYSSELNVNALLLGDSALYLCASSFGPGPNTGELFFGEGSRLTVL.

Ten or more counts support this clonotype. The chain's CDR3 is CSAKRGTTNEKLFF. The CDR3 DNA sequence: TGCAGTGCTAAGAGAGGGACTACTAATGAAAAACTGTTTTTT. V usage is TRBV20-1 and J usage is TRBJ1-4; weak D call: TRBD1 (5 bases). The CDR3 is made up of 14 amino acids. Germline V gene lookup returns CDR1 DFQATT and CDR2 SNEGSKA (reference sequence). Trimming pared 4 bases from V and 2 bases from J, leaving 11 bases between.